This note documents a single T cell receptor beta chain sequence. The protocol was immunoSEQ multiplex PCR, while the TCRdb copy is restricted to in-frame clones and leaves out a portion. This table has approximately 530,000 clones, more than 95% appearing once. The CDR3 has 16 amino acids. Germline CDR1 SGHNT, CDR2 YYREEE (reference sequence). J gave up 0 bases and V 5 bases, and 8 bases lay outside the gene matches. The data are from a study of shared clonotypes between healthy human individuals. For the study at large: Every donor yielded three CD4 naive, three CD4 memory, two CD8 naive and one CD8 memory plate.

This chain joins TRBV5-4 and TRBJ2-3; 8 nucleotides align to TRBD2. Sequencing used naive CD4+ T cells sorted from blood. Noted subset: CD45RA+ positively selected. The sequence was obtained from a woman in her thirties in good health. CDR3: CASRTLSGTSTDTQYF. CDR3 bases: TGTGCCAGCAGAACCCTTAGCGGGACGAGCACAGATACGCAGTATTTT.